Listed below are T cell receptor beta chains from one sample, sequenced in a study of blood T cell repertoires in COVID-19. TCRdb keeps only in-frame clones here, not all; method: immunoSEQ multiplex PCR. The data contain more than 80,000 clones, approximately 80% of them singletons. Material for sequencing was peripheral blood. These TCRs come from a woman in her fifties or sixties with acute or convalescent COVID-19. CDR3s leave out the opening cysteine and the closing phenylalanine or tryptophan. A clone size is listed for some rows: how often the clone was seen (once, few, many), or a class if it is expanded.

cdr3_length,j_call,clone_size,v_call,cdr3_aa
11,TRBJ1-5,NA,TRBV30,AWSRFQDQPQH
12,TRBJ1-2,NA,TRBV5-4,ASSREGLNYGYT
16,TRBJ1-3,NA,TRBV18,ASSPIRPQGLSGNTIY
13,TRBJ2-7,NA,TRBV5-1,ASSLVQGRAYEQY
14,TRBJ2-5,NA,TRBV5-1,ASSTLGQGRGETQY
21,TRBJ2-1,NA,TRBV24-1,ATRGLGGVLTSGLETPYNEQF
11,TRBJ1-1,NA,TRBV7-8,ASSSRIAGISF
13,TRBJ2-2,NA,TRBV5-1,ASSFGQGDTGELF
10,TRBJ2-7,NA,TRBV29-1,SVARDIYEQY
13,TRBJ2-7,NA,TRBV27,ASRRTGTSLYEQY
13,TRBJ2-1,NA,TRBV9,ASSLSVAGGDEQF
11,TRBJ1-2,NA,TRBV6-5,ASSYQGFYGYT
16,TRBJ1-4,NA,TRBV30,AWSAGTWAGRGAEKLF
14,TRBJ2-1,NA,TRBV5-1,ASSLLAGDGYNEQF
11,TRBJ1-1,once,TRBV29-1,SARQGGDTEAF
13,TRBJ1-3,NA,TRBV10-3,AISEGAASGNTIY
10,TRBJ1-1,NA,TRBV29-1,SVWSMNTEAF
12,TRBJ2-4,NA,TRBV19,ASSNQVAGGIQY
11,TRBJ1-2,NA,TRBV30,AWSAPGERGYT
16,TRBJ1-6,NA,TRBV9,ASSPGTGGYGLSSPLH
11,TRBJ2-7,many,TRBV12-3/TRBV12-4,ASRLGDIYEQY
13,TRBJ2-7,NA,TRBV27,ASSEVYSLLYEQY
12,TRBJ2-2,NA,TRBV3-1/TRBV3-2,ASSQGTGTGELF
14,TRBJ2-1,NA,TRBV7-9,ASSARRWGQDNEQF
15,TRBJ2-1,NA,TRBV21-1,ASSNLAGGPFRNEQF
14,TRBJ1-4,NA,TRBV5-1,ASSKTGTGTNEKLF
15,TRBJ2-6,NA,TRBV7-2,ASSFLPPSSGANVLT
11,TRBJ1-2,NA,TRBV18,ASSPTGGYGYT